Reported below is one T cell receptor (beta chain). These data come from a study of blood T cell repertoires in COVID-19. Looking at the study overall: T cells, B-cell-depleted T cells, or PBMCs provided the cDNA or gDNA that served as material.

Original data processing: Amplified reference gene primers provided the basis for estimating nucleated cell counts. TCRdb's copy holds only in-frame clones and misses some; the assay was immunoSEQ multiplex PCR. The D gene and trimming were derived from the DNA, and the V and J assignments and clone size from that table. There are roughly 20,000 clones in the sample; less than 85% occur only once, and roughly 13% lies in the top ten. The germline V and J ends were trimmed by 0 bases and 3 bases, with 14 bases remaining between them. CDR1 and CDR2 (germline): MNHEY, SVGEGT. This CDR3 region has 16 residues.

The receptor was isolated from a man aged 55 to 70 with active COVID-19. Sequenced: peripheral blood. This rearrangement joins TRBV6-2 or TRBV6-3 to TRBJ2-5, with D perhaps matching TRBD1 (6 bases). The CDR3 region is CASSYSAGTSEETQYF. The CDR3 DNA sequence: TGTGCCAGCAGTTACTCCGCTGGGACATCCGAAGAGACCCAGTACTTC.